A selection of T cell receptor beta chains follows, all from one sample in a study of T cell changes during pregnancy in multiple sclerosis. This table comes from immunoSEQ multiplex PCR, and its TCRdb copy is limited to in-frame clones, with some not included. The table has 55,000 to 85,000 clones, roughly 94% seen once; the top ten hold around 0.6%. The sequences come from peripheral blood, collected in the third trimester of pregnancy. Receptors originate from a female donor with multiple sclerosis, enrolled in a pregnancy study. The CDR3 runs from the conserved cysteine through the conserved F or W. A D gene is named only where the DNA matches it firmly. The size of a clone is reported for some rows only, either as once, few or many, or as a class for expanded clones.

j_gene: TRBJ1-3
v_gene: TRBV6-5
abundance: -
d_gene: -
len: 15
CDR3aa: CASRMTVLWGNTIYF
CDR3nt: TGTGCCAGCAGGATGACAGTCCTCTGGGGAAACACCATATATTTT

j_gene: TRBJ1-1
v_gene: TRBV6-1
abundance: few
d_gene: TRBD1
len: 14
CDR3aa: CASSGQGLGTEAFF
CDR3nt: TGTGCCAGCAGCGGACAGGGGTTGGGCACTGAAGCTTTCTTT

j_gene: TRBJ1-5
v_gene: TRBV7-6
abundance: -
d_gene: -
len: 13
CDR3aa: CASSLGVAQPQHF
CDR3nt: TGTGCCAGCAGCCTAGGGGTAGCTCAGCCCCAGCATTTT

j_gene: TRBJ2-2
v_gene: TRBV19
abundance: -
d_gene: TRBD2
len: 17
CDR3aa: CASSPPGLAGNTGELFF
CDR3nt: TGTGCCAGTAGTCCGCCCGGACTAGCGGGTAACACCGGGGAGCTGTTTTTT

j_gene: TRBJ1-3
v_gene: TRBV18
abundance: -
d_gene: TRBD1
len: 17
CDR3aa: CASSPIQGTDSGNTIYF
CDR3nt: TGTGCCAGCTCACCGATCCAAGGGACAGACTCTGGAAACACCATATATTTT

j_gene: TRBJ2-5
v_gene: TRBV7-9
abundance: -
d_gene: TRBD2
len: 18
CDR3aa: CASSLFPRGGVVGETQYF
CDR3nt: TGTGCCAGCAGCTTATTCCCCCGTGGGGGGGTCGTGGGGGAGACCCAGTACTTC

j_gene: TRBJ2-1
v_gene: TRBV10-3
abundance: -
d_gene: TRBD1
len: 14
CDR3aa: CAISEIQGAGEQFF
CDR3nt: TGTGCCATCAGTGAAATACAGGGGGCCGGTGAGCAGTTCTTC

j_gene: TRBJ2-5
v_gene: TRBV6-5
abundance: once
d_gene: -
len: 15
CDR3aa: CASSTSPGPEETQYF
CDR3nt: TGTGCCAGCAGTACCTCACCTGGGCCAGAAGAGACCCAGTACTTC

j_gene: TRBJ1-5
v_gene: TRBV6-5
abundance: -
d_gene: -
len: 13
CDR3aa: CASSYTGGQPQHF
CDR3nt: TGTGCCAGCAGTTATACAGGCGGTCAGCCCCAGCATTTT

j_gene: TRBJ1-1
v_gene: TRBV5-1
abundance: few
d_gene: -
len: 11
CDR3aa: CASRAGFEAFF
CDR3nt: TGCGCCAGCAGGGCAGGGTTTGAAGCTTTCTTT

j_gene: TRBJ2-1
v_gene: TRBV11-1
abundance: -
d_gene: -
len: 12
CDR3aa: CASSFNTHEQFF
CDR3nt: TGTGCCAGCAGCTTTAACACCCATGAGCAGTTCTTC

j_gene: TRBJ1-6
v_gene: TRBV19
abundance: few
d_gene: TRBD1
len: 16
CDR3aa: CATEPRGQGLGSPLHF
CDR3nt: TGTGCCACCGAACCCAGGGGGCAGGGACTGGGCTCACCCCTCCACTTT

j_gene: TRBJ1-2
v_gene: TRBV7-2
abundance: -
d_gene: -
len: 14
CDR3aa: CASSSNRERNGYTF
CDR3nt: TGTGCCAGCAGCTCAAACAGGGAGAGGAATGGCTACACCTTC

j_gene: TRBJ2-1
v_gene: TRBV11-2
abundance: -
d_gene: TRBD2
len: 16
CDR3aa: CASSSKLAGTYNEQFF
CDR3nt: TGTGCCAGCAGCTCTAAACTAGCGGGAACCTACAATGAGCAGTTCTTC

j_gene: TRBJ1-2
v_gene: TRBV2
abundance: once
d_gene: -
len: 14
CDR3aa: CASTGEDLHYGYTF
CDR3nt: TGTGCCAGCACCGGGGAAGATCTTCACTATGGCTACACCTTC

j_gene: TRBJ1-2
v_gene: TRBV7-9
abundance: -
d_gene: -
len: 13
CDR3aa: CASSPGLAYGYTF
CDR3nt: TGTGCCAGCAGCCCGGGCCTAGCCTATGGCTACACCTTC

j_gene: TRBJ1-1
v_gene: TRBV30
abundance: -
d_gene: -
len: 13
CDR3aa: CAWSRQRNTEAFF
CDR3nt: TGTGCCTGGAGTCGACAGAGGAACACTGAAGCTTTCTTT

j_gene: TRBJ1-1
v_gene: TRBV6-5
abundance: -
d_gene: TRBD1
len: 13
CDR3aa: CASSPDRGTEAFF
CDR3nt: TGTGCCAGCAGTCCTGACAGGGGCACTGAAGCTTTCTTT

j_gene: TRBJ2-2
v_gene: TRBV7-3
abundance: -
d_gene: TRBD1
len: 15
CDR3aa: CASSLGRGITGELFF
CDR3nt: TGTGCCAGCAGCTTGGGCAGGGGGATCACCGGGGAGCTGTTTTTT

j_gene: TRBJ1-1
v_gene: TRBV7-2
abundance: -
d_gene: TRBD1
len: 14
CDR3aa: CASSPTGVNTEAFF
CDR3nt: TGTGCCAGCAGTCCAACAGGGGTGAACACTGAAGCTTTCTTT

j_gene: TRBJ1-6
v_gene: TRBV5-1
abundance: -
d_gene: -
len: 18
CDR3aa: CASSHVFDSAYYNSPLHF
CDR3nt: TGCGCCAGCAGCCACGTTTTTGATAGCGCATATTATAATTCACCCCTCCACTTT

j_gene: TRBJ1-1
v_gene: TRBV5-1
abundance: -
d_gene: TRBD1
len: 14
CDR3aa: CASSSRDSNTEAFF
CDR3nt: TGCGCCAGCAGCTCCAGGGACAGTAACACTGAAGCTTTCTTT

j_gene: TRBJ1-1
v_gene: TRBV2
abundance: -
d_gene: -
len: 13
CDR3aa: CASIGQMNTEAFF
CDR3nt: TGTGCCAGCATTGGACAGATGAACACTGAAGCTTTCTTT

j_gene: TRBJ2-3
v_gene: TRBV6-5
abundance: -
d_gene: -
len: 13
CDR3aa: CASSYSYTDTQYF
CDR3nt: TGTGCCAGCAGCTATTCCTACACAGATACGCAGTATTTT

j_gene: TRBJ2-3
v_gene: TRBV11-3
abundance: -
d_gene: -
len: 18
CDR3aa: CASSSQEAGRGGTDTQYF
CDR3nt: TGTGCCAGCAGCTCACAGGAAGCTGGCAGGGGTGGCACAGATACGCAGTATTTT

j_gene: TRBJ2-5
v_gene: TRBV4-1
abundance: once
d_gene: TRBD2
len: 21
CDR3aa: CASSQRRTSSSGGVVRETQYF
CDR3nt: TGCGCCAGCAGCCAACGACGGACTAGTTCTAGCGGGGGGGTGGTGAGAGAGACCCAGTACTTC

j_gene: TRBJ2-5
v_gene: TRBV30
abundance: once
d_gene: -
len: 15
CDR3aa: CAWSVGGAGQETQYF
CDR3nt: TGTGCCTGGAGTGTGGGGGGGGCAGGACAAGAGACCCAGTACTTC

j_gene: TRBJ1-6
v_gene: TRBV11-2
abundance: -
d_gene: -
len: 16
CDR3aa: CASSLILGSYNSPLHF
CDR3nt: TGTGCCAGCAGCTTAATTCTCGGGAGCTATAATTCACCCCTCCACTTT

j_gene: TRBJ2-3
v_gene: TRBV7-2
abundance: -
d_gene: TRBD2
len: 17
CDR3aa: CASSLGLTSGPLDTQYF
CDR3nt: TGTGCCAGCAGCTTAGGGCTGACTAGCGGCCCCTTGGATACGCAGTATTTT

j_gene: TRBJ1-6
v_gene: TRBV15
abundance: once
d_gene: -
len: 17
CDR3aa: CATSRVGSPSKNSPLHF
CDR3nt: TGTGCCACCAGCAGAGTGGGCTCCCCGAGTAAAAATTCACCCCTCCACTTT

j_gene: TRBJ1-2
v_gene: TRBV11-1
abundance: -
d_gene: TRBD1
len: 13
CDR3aa: CASSPGGNYGYTF
CDR3nt: TGTGCCAGCAGCCCAGGGGGTAACTATGGCTACACCTTC

j_gene: TRBJ2-7
v_gene: TRBV7-8
abundance: once
d_gene: -
len: 15
CDR3aa: CASSLPPRGPWEQYF
CDR3nt: TGTGCCAGCAGCTTACCCCCGCGGGGGCCTTGGGAGCAGTACTTC

j_gene: TRBJ2-7
v_gene: TRBV19
abundance: -
d_gene: -
len: 13
CDR3aa: CASRGQSSYEQYF
CDR3nt: TGTGCCAGTAGGGGGCAGTCCTCCTACGAGCAGTACTTC

j_gene: TRBJ1-5
v_gene: TRBV2
abundance: once
d_gene: -
len: 15
CDR3aa: CASSETPYSNQPQHF
CDR3nt: TGTGCCAGCAGTGAGACACCCTATAGCAATCAGCCCCAGCATTTT

j_gene: TRBJ1-4
v_gene: TRBV4-1
abundance: -
d_gene: TRBD1
len: 19
CDR3aa: CASSPIAGTGKRHNEKLFF
CDR3nt: TGCGCCAGCAGCCCTATAGCCGGGACAGGAAAAAGGCATAATGAAAAACTGTTTTTT

j_gene: TRBJ1-4
v_gene: TRBV27
abundance: -
d_gene: TRBD1
len: 17
CDR3aa: CASSLSQGAIRHEKLFF
CDR3nt: TGTGCCAGCAGTTTATCGCAGGGGGCGATACGACATGAAAAACTGTTTTTT

j_gene: TRBJ2-5
v_gene: TRBV6-5
abundance: -
d_gene: -
len: 13
CDR3aa: CASGAWAEETQYF
CDR3nt: TGTGCCAGCGGGGCTTGGGCGGAGGAGACCCAGTACTTC

j_gene: TRBJ1-1
v_gene: TRBV6-5
abundance: -
d_gene: TRBD1
len: 14
CDR3aa: CASSVNRGRAEAFF
CDR3nt: TGTGCCAGCAGCGTCAACAGGGGGCGGGCTGAAGCTTTCTTT

j_gene: TRBJ1-2
v_gene: TRBV30
abundance: -
d_gene: TRBD1
len: 15
CDR3aa: CAWSVVQGAIRGYTF
CDR3nt: TGTGCCTGGAGTGTGGTTCAGGGGGCTATTCGGGGCTACACCTTC

j_gene: TRBJ1-1
v_gene: TRBV6-5
abundance: -
d_gene: -
len: 16
CDR3aa: CASSYLLAGLNTEAFF
CDR3nt: TGTGCCAGCAGTTACCTGTTGGCAGGCCTGAACACTGAAGCTTTCTTT

j_gene: TRBJ1-1
v_gene: TRBV29-1
abundance: -
d_gene: -
len: 15
CDR3aa: CSVEDGRGGNTEAFF
CDR3nt: TGCAGCGTTGAAGATGGGAGAGGGGGGAACACTGAAGCTTTCTTT

j_gene: TRBJ2-3
v_gene: TRBV29-1
abundance: -
d_gene: -
len: 15
CDR3aa: CSVAGSGTTPDTQYF
CDR3nt: TGCAGCGTTGCAGGGTCCGGGACAACGCCAGATACGCAGTATTTT

j_gene: TRBJ1-2
v_gene: TRBV27
abundance: once
d_gene: -
len: 15
CDR3aa: CASSSSDLANYGYTF
CDR3nt: TGTGCCAGCAGTTCCTCGGACTTAGCTAACTATGGCTACACCTTC

j_gene: TRBJ2-2
v_gene: TRBV10-3
abundance: -
d_gene: TRBD2
len: 16
CDR3aa: CAILAGTSRNTGELFF
CDR3nt: TGTGCCATCCTAGCCGGGACTAGCAGGAACACCGGGGAGCTGTTTTTT

j_gene: TRBJ1-6
v_gene: TRBV6-5
abundance: -
d_gene: -
len: 14
CDR3aa: CASSYLAASSPLHF
CDR3nt: TGTGCCAGCAGTTATTTGGCGGCTAGTTCACCCCTCCACTTT

j_gene: TRBJ2-1
v_gene: TRBV5-1
abundance: -
d_gene: TRBD1
len: 15
CDR3aa: CASSPDRVNYNEQFF
CDR3nt: TGCGCCAGCAGCCCCGACAGGGTTAACTACAATGAGCAGTTCTTC

j_gene: TRBJ2-1
v_gene: TRBV30
abundance: -
d_gene: -
len: 18
CDR3aa: CACSAGFQGTSSYNEQFF
CDR3nt: TGTGCCTGTTCCGCCGGATTCCAGGGGACGAGCTCCTACAATGAGCAGTTCTTC

j_gene: TRBJ2-1
v_gene: TRBV7-3
abundance: -
d_gene: TRBD2
len: 15
CDR3aa: CASSYKRGAYNEQFF
CDR3nt: TGTGCCAGCAGCTACAAGCGGGGGGCCTACAATGAGCAGTTCTTC

j_gene: TRBJ1-1
v_gene: TRBV28
abundance: -
d_gene: TRBD1
len: 17
CDR3aa: CASTSPVGDRLNTEAFF
CDR3nt: TGTGCCAGCACCTCACCCGTGGGGGACAGGTTGAACACTGAAGCTTTCTTT

j_gene: TRBJ1-4
v_gene: TRBV19
abundance: -
d_gene: -
len: 15
CDR3aa: CASNWGQATNEKLFF
CDR3nt: TGTGCCAGTAATTGGGGGCAAGCAACTAATGAAAAACTGTTTTTT

j_gene: TRBJ2-7
v_gene: TRBV2
abundance: -
d_gene: -
len: 12
CDR3aa: CASKGEPYEQYF
CDR3nt: TGTGCCAGCAAGGGGGAACCCTACGAGCAGTACTTC

j_gene: TRBJ1-2
v_gene: TRBV25-1
abundance: -
d_gene: TRBD1
len: 17
CDR3aa: CASSGERGQGANYGYTF
CDR3nt: TGTGCCAGCAGTGGGGAAAGAGGACAGGGGGCGAACTATGGCTACACCTTC

j_gene: TRBJ2-7
v_gene: TRBV25-1
abundance: -
d_gene: -
len: 15
CDR3aa: CASSEPGPSSYEQYF
CDR3nt: TGTGCCAGCAGTGAACCAGGGCCGAGCTCCTACGAGCAGTACTTC

j_gene: TRBJ1-5
v_gene: TRBV6-6
abundance: -
d_gene: -
len: 12
CDR3aa: CASSYFDQPQHF
CDR3nt: TGTGCCAGCAGTTACTTCGATCAGCCCCAGCATTTT

j_gene: TRBJ1-1
v_gene: TRBV27
abundance: -
d_gene: -
len: 19
CDR3aa: CASSLGLEAGVGLNTEAFF
CDR3nt: TGTGCCAGCAGTTTAGGTCTCGAGGCCGGGGTCGGCTTGAACACTGAAGCTTTCTTT

j_gene: TRBJ1-5
v_gene: TRBV15
abundance: -
d_gene: -
len: 12
CDR3aa: CATRDTNQPQHF
CDR3nt: TGTGCCACCAGGGACACCAATCAGCCCCAGCATTTT

j_gene: TRBJ2-1
v_gene: TRBV7-6
abundance: -
d_gene: TRBD1
len: 14
CDR3aa: CASSSDRGDNEQFF
CDR3nt: TGTGCCAGCAGCTCGGACAGGGGTGACAATGAGCAGTTCTTC

j_gene: TRBJ1-2
v_gene: TRBV19
abundance: -
d_gene: -
len: 13
CDR3aa: CASSIRGLYGYTF
CDR3nt: TGTGCCAGTAGTATTCGGGGGTTGTATGGCTACACCTTC

j_gene: TRBJ2-5
v_gene: TRBV7-2
abundance: -
d_gene: TRBD2
len: 15
CDR3aa: CASSSAGGPWETQYF
CDR3nt: TGTGCCAGCAGCTCGGCGGGGGGGCCCTGGGAGACCCAGTACTTC

j_gene: TRBJ1-4
v_gene: TRBV7-9
abundance: -
d_gene: -
len: 12
CDR3aa: CASSLGQEKLFF
CDR3nt: TGTGCCAGCAGCCTAGGACAGGAAAAACTGTTTTTT